Listed here is a single TCR beta chain. As yet, its antigen is unknown. These data originate in a study of cytomegalovirus exposure and HLA in healthy donors. Study-level findings and limits: Segments of the TCR beta V type were, in most cases, productive about 87% or about 30% of the time in an earlier analysis. V- and J-gene trimming in TCR beta was tied to a missense DCLRE1C variant by an analysis performed later.

The CDR3 extends over 14 amino acids. Germline-derived CDR1 and CDR2 are SEHNR and FQNEAQ (reference sequence). Trimming pared 0 bases from V and 2 bases from J, leaving 5 bases between. PCR primers comprised 60 Vbeta and 13 Jbeta primers. This table comes from immunoSEQ multiplex PCR, and its TCRdb copy is limited to in-frame clones, with some not included. The sample holds about 190,000 clones; around 79% are singletons and the top ten take approximately 1.4%. The receptor comes from a woman in her forties or fifties in good health and CMV-seronegative. The chain has TRBV7-9 and TRBJ2-4, with a tentative D call TRBD1 (5 bases). Sequencing was carried out using PBMCs. The CDR3 loop reads CASSLAGPKNIQYF. The CDR3 nucleotides are TGTGCCAGCAGCTTAGCGGGGCCCAAAAACATTCAGTACTTC. Supplemented by reference TRBV7-9 and TRBJ2-4, the full variable domain reads DTGVSQNPRHKITKRGQNVTFRCDPISEHNRLYWYRQTLGQGPEFLTYFQNEAQLEKSRLLSDRFSAERPKGSFSTLEIQRTEQGDSAMYLCASSLAGPKNIQYFGAGTRLSVL.